One sample yielded the 18 T cell receptor beta chains listed below, sequenced in a study of CD8+CD57+ T cells in acquired aplastic anemia. Those patients picked for sequencing had displayed CD8+CD57+ cell expansion on flow cytometry. Template material for TCR beta VDJ and CDR3 profiling consisted of genomic DNA. TCRdb passed the reads through MiXCR, listing each CDR3 protein once. Here the sample spans about 290,000 distinct CDR3 sequences, approximately 60% being singletons. Sequenced: sorted CD4+, CD8+, or CD8+CD57+ T cells (not recorded which) from PBMCs. These receptors all come from a human donor with aplastic anemia.

The gene calls are TRBV19 and TRBJ1-2; 8 nucleotides line up with TRBD1. CDR1 LNHDA and CDR2 SQIVND come from the germline V gene (reference sequence). Trimming cost V 5 bases and J 6 bases; bases outside gene matches: 8. This CDR3 spans 14 amino acids. The CDR3 DNA sequence: TGTGCCAGTAGTTCCGCCGGACAGGGAGATGGCTACACCTTC. Encoded protein: CASSSAGQGDGYTF.

There are a few counts of this clonotype. This chain connects TRBV24-1 to TRBJ1-5; D ambiguous. V was pared by 3 bases and J by 6 bases, with 17 bases between. In germline, CDR1 is KGHDR, CDR2 SFDVKD. The CDR3 is 16 amino acids. For the CDR3, the DNA is TGTGCCACCAGTGATCCCACCCTTCCCCATGGTCAGCCCCAGCATTTT. Protein sequence: CATSDPTLPHGQPQHF.

The chain couples TRBV10-1 to TRBJ2-3; 12 bases line up with TRBD2. The V and J ends lost 5 bases and 2 bases, in that order; junction bases with no gene match: 17. The germline V gene encodes CDR1 WNHNN and CDR2 SYGVQD (reference sequence). The CDR3 has 20 residues. Written as DNA, the CDR3 is TGCGCCAGCAGTCCCGGGGCTAGCGGGAGGGCCGCTGGGGTCACAGATACGCAGTATTTT. Its translation: CASSPGASGRAAGVTDTQYF.

The V call is TRBV10-3, the J call TRBJ2-7; either TRBD1 or TRBD2 may supply D (6 bases each). The germline V gene encodes CDR1 ENHRY and CDR2 SYGVKD. V dropped 3 bases and J dropped 3 bases, with 9 bases sitting between them. CDR3 length equals 13 residues. The CDR3 DNA is TGTGCCATCAGTGAAGGAGGGGGCTACGAGCAGTACTTC. Translated, it gives CAISEGGGYEQYF.

As to this clonotype: As the CDR3 is not closed by the conserved phenylalanine or tryptophan, this likely results from a read error. The rearrangement uses TRBV7-9 and TRBJ1-1; 7 nucleotides match TRBD1. This CDR3 spans 13 amino acids. From germline, CDR1 is SEHNR and CDR2 FQNEAQ (reference sequence). The CDR3 spells CVSSRGTANEAFS. The DNA for the CDR3 is TGTGTCAGCAGCAGAGGGACAGCCAATGAAGCTTTCTCT.

In regard to this clonotype: Since no conserved phenylalanine or tryptophan closes the CDR3, a read error is the likely cause. The limits of the CDR3 on the DNA are not certain, so only TCRdb's listed CDR3 is given. The chain uses TRBV20-1 and TRBJ1-2; the D call TRBD1 from the table was never checked on the DNA. Ends included, the CDR3 has 8 residues. Germline CDR1 is DFQATT and CDR2 is SNEGSKA (reference sequence). CDR3 amino acids: CSARAGTG.

The V gene is TRBV24-1, the J gene TRBJ1-5; 11 bases are shared with TRBD1. Germline assignment: CDR1 KGHDR and CDR2 SFDVKD. The J segment lost 5 bases and the V segment lost 4 bases, leaving 3 bases of the junction unmatched. The CDR3 is 15 amino acids. DNA for the CDR3: TGTGCCACCAGTGAGGCGGGACAGGGGGATCAGCCCCAGCATTTT. Translation: CATSEAGQGDQPQHF.

This clonotype was seen just once. V gene TRBV24-1 combines with J gene TRBJ2-3; TRBD2 aligns across 12 bases. CDR3 length equals 18 residues. V lost 4 bases, J lost 2 bases, and 9 bases stayed unmatched. Germline V gene data show CDR1 as KGHDR and CDR2 as SFDVKD. The CDR3 protein is CATSDPSGRASTTDTQYF. CDR3 DNA: TGTGCCACCAGTGACCCTAGCGGGAGGGCCTCGACCACAGATACGCAGTATTTT.

For this clonotype: At one boundary the junction diverges from the germline segment, which might be a read error. The chain links TRBV18 to TRBJ2-2, with D tentatively TRBD1 or TRBD2 (5 bases each). Germline V lookup: CDR1 KGHSH, CDR2 LQKENI. The CDR3 is 15 amino acids. The CDR3 DNA sequence: TGTGCCAGCTCACCGGGGCAGCATAAGACCGGGGAGCTGTCTTGG. This codes for CASSPGQHKTGELSW. The full variable domain, rest sourced from reference TRBV18 and TRBJ2-2, is NAGVMQNPRHLVRRRGQEARLRCSPMKGHSHVYWYRQLPEEGLKFMVYLQKENIIDESGMPKERFSAEFPKEGPSILRIQQVVRGDSAAYFCASSPGQHKTGELSWGEGSRLTVL.

This clonotype was detected only once. This chain joins TRBV7-8 and TRBJ1-5, with D perhaps matching TRBD1 (5 bases). Germline V gene lookup returns CDR1 SGHVS and CDR2 FQNEAQ. This CDR3 comprises 15 residues. V was pared by 4 bases and J by 3 bases, with 13 bases between. CDR3 DNA sequence: TGTGCCAGCAGCTCCTCAGACAGATTCAATCAGCCCCAGCATTTT. Protein product: CASSSSDRFNQPQHF.

A word on this clonotype: Germline is not matched at one junction end, which may reflect a read error. The chain links TRBV7-7 to TRBJ2-2, with 7 bases lining up with TRBD2. There are 15 residues in the CDR3. CDR1 SSHAT and CDR2 FNYEAQ come from the germline V gene (reference sequence). The CDR3 nucleotides read TGTGCTAGCAGCGCGCGGACTAGAGGTACCGGGGAGCTGTTTTTT. It translates to CASSARTRGTGELFF.

The J gene is TRBJ2-3, the V gene TRBV18; D is ambiguous. In germline, CDR1 is KGHSH, CDR2 LQKENI. This CDR3 region has 14 residues. V lost 2 bases and J lost 0, with 6 bases in between. CDR3 in DNA: TGTGCCAGCTCACCAGCGACAAGCACAGATACGCAGTATTTT. Translated, it gives CASSPATSTDTQYF. The whole variable domain, filled in from reference TRBV18 and TRBJ2-3, reads NAGVMQNPRHLVRRRGQEARLRCSPMKGHSHVYWYRQLPEEGLKFMVYLQKENIIDESGMPKERFSAEFPKEGPSILRIQQVVRGDSAAYFCASSPATSTDTQYFGPGTRLTVL.

CDR3 DNA: TGTGCCAGCGGGATGCAGGGGACCGGGGAGCTGTTTTTT. Translating it yields CASGMQGTGELFF. The chain employs TRBV2 and TRBJ2-2; a possible D gene is TRBD1 (6 bases). Trimming took off 8 bases at V and 5 bases at J, with 12 bases between the two ends. This CDR3 has 13 residues. Germline V CDR1 and CDR2: SNHLY, FYNNEI.

The chain combines TRBV20-1 with TRBJ2-7, with D possibly TRBD1 on 6 matching bases. The germline V gene encodes CDR1 DFQATT and CDR2 SNEGSKA (reference sequence). V was clipped by 4 bases and J by 6 bases, with 16 bases between them. The CDR3 has 13 residues. The CDR3 region has the DNA TGCAGTGCTACCGACAGGTACGGGGCCGAGCAGTACTTC. Encoded protein: CSATDRYGAEQYF.

As for this clonotype: One end of the junction is discordant with germline, which a read error may explain. The rearrangement links TRBV7-7 to TRBJ2-2; 9 nucleotides agree with TRBD2. There are 17 residues in the CDR3. CDR1 is SSHAT and CDR2 is FNYEAQ in the germline V gene (reference sequence). This CDR3 reads CASSPSAIAGATGELFF. The CDR3 coding sequence is TGTGCTAGCAGCCCCAGTGCTATAGCGGGAGCCACCGGGGAGCTGTTTTTT.

This clonotype has more than one count but fewer than ten. This rearrangement joins TRBV7-3 to TRBJ2-1, with no clear D. V lost 0 bases and J 8 bases, leaving 8 bases between the germline ends. CDR3 size: 13 residues. Germline loops: CDR1 SGHTA, CDR2 FQGTGA. This CDR3 is CASSLTAFDEQFF. CDR3 in DNA: TGTGCCAGCAGCTTAACGGCTTTCGATGAGCAGTTCTTC.

CDR3 bases: TGTGCCAGCACCACCCCGGGGGACAGGGGGCTCAATGAGCAGTTCTTC. It translates to CASTTPGDRGLNEQFF. The rearrangement links TRBV2 to TRBJ2-1, with 12 bases aligning to TRBD1. The CDR3 is 16 residues long. From germline, CDR1 is SNHLY and CDR2 FYNNEI. The V segment lost 7 bases and the J segment 6 bases; nucleotides outside the gene matches: 10.

The J gene is TRBJ2-2, the V gene TRBV29-1, with D hard to call. Germline loops: CDR1 SQVTM, CDR2 ANQGSEA. The germline V and J ends were trimmed by 4 bases and 5 bases, with 11 bases remaining between them. This CDR3 contains 13 residues. This CDR3 is CSVVSPRTGELFF. The CDR3 DNA is TGCAGCGTTGTAAGCCCTAGGACCGGGGAGCTGTTTTTT.